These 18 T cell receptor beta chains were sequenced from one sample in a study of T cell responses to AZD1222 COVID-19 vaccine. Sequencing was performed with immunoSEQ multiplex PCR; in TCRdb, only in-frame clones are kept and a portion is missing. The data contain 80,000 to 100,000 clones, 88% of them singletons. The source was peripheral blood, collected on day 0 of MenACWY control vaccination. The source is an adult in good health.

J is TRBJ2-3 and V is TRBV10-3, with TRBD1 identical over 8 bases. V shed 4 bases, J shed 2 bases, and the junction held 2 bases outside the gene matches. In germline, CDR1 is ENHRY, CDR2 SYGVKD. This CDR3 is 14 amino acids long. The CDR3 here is CAISGDRFTDTQYF. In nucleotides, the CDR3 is TGTGCCATCAGTGGGGACAGGTTCACAGATACGCAGTATTTT.

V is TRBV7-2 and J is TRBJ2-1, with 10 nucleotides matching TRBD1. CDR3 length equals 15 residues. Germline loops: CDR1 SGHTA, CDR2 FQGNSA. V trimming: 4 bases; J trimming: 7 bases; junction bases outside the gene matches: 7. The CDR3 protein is CASSSDRGLFNEQFF. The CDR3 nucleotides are TGTGCCAGCAGCTCCGACAGGGGGCTGTTTAATGAGCAGTTCTTC.

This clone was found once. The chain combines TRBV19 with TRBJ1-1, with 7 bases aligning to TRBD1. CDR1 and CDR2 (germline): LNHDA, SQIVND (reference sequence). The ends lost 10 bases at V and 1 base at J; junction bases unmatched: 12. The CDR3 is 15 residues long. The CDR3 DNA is TGTGCCACCAAGAGGGACAGAGGGGGGAACACTGAAGCTTTCTTT. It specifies CATKRDRGGNTEAFF.

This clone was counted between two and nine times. CDR3 nucleotide sequence: TGTGCCAGCAGCTTGGGAAGGGGTAGCGAGCAGTACTTC. As protein: CASSLGRGSEQYF. The V and J genes are TRBV7-2 and TRBJ2-7; TRBD1 is a possible D gene (5 bases). The CDR3 consists of 13 residues. V lost 3 bases and J 6 bases, leaving 12 bases between the germline ends. CDR1 and CDR2 (germline): SGHTA, FQGNSA.

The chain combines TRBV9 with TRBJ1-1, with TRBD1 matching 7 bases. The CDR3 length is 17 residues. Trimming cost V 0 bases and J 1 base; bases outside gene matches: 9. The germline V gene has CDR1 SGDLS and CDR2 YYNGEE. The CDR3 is CASSVVGTERGNTEAFF. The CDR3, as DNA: TGTGCCAGCAGCGTAGTAGGGACAGAAAGGGGGAACACTGAAGCTTTCTTT.

The CDR3 loop reads CASSPTGTGGEKLFF. CDR3 DNA: TGCGCCAGCAGCCCCACCGGGACAGGGGGTGAAAAACTGTTTTTT. The chain combines TRBV5-1 with TRBJ1-4, with 11 bases fitting TRBD1. Per the germline V gene, CDR1 is SGHRS and CDR2 is YFSETQ. This CDR3 region has 15 residues. The J segment lost 7 bases and the V segment lost 4 bases, leaving 6 bases of the junction unmatched. The full variable domain, in which reference TRBV5-1 and TRBJ1-4 provide the parts outside the CDR3, is KAGVTQTPRYLIKTRGQQVTLSCSPISGHRSVSWYQQTPGQGLQFLFEYFSETQRNKGNFPGRFSGRQFSNSRSEMNVSTLELGDSALYLCASSPTGTGGEKLFFGSGTQLSVL.

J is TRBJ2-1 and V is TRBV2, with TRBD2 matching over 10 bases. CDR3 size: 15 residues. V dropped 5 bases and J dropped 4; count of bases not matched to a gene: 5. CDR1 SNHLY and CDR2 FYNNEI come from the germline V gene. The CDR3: CASSKSGGVYNEQFF. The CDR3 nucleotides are TGTGCCAGCAGTAAAAGCGGGGGGGTATACAATGAGCAGTTCTTC.

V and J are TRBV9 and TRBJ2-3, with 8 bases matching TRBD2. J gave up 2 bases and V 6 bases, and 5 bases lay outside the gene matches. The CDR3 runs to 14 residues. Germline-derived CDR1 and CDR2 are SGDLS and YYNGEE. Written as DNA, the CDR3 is TGTGCCAGCAAGGCCGGGGGGGCCACAGATACGCAGTATTTT. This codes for CASKAGGATDTQYF.

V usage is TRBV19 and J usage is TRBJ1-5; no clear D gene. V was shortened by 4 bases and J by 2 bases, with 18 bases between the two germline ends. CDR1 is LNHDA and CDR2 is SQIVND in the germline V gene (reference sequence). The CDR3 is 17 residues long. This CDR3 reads CASSSLSFESGNQPQHF. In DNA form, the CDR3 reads TGTGCCAGTAGTAGCCTCTCATTTGAGAGCGGCAATCAGCCCCAGCATTTT.

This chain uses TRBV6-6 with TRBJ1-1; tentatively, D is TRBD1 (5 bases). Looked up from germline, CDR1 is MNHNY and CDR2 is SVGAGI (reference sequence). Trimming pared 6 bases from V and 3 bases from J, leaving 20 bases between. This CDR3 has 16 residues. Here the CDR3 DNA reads TGTGCCAGCAGGTGGGGGGGTGTGGGAAAGGACACTGAAGCTTTCTTT. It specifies CASRWGGVGKDTEAFF.

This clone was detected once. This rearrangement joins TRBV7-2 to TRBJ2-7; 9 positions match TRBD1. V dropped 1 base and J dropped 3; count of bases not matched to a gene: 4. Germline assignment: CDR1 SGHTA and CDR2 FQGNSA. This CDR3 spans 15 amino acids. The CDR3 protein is CASSLGWTGDYEQYF. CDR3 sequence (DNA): TGTGCCAGCAGCTTAGGCTGGACAGGGGACTACGAGCAGTACTTC.

Here the CDR3 reads CASSEDPLTALNTEAFF. The CDR3 coding sequence is TGTGCCAGCTCAGAGGACCCCCTTACAGCGTTGAACACTGAAGCTTTCTTT. This chain connects TRBV18 to TRBJ1-1; no clear D gene. CDR1 and CDR2 from the germline V gene are KGHSH and LQKENI. The V end was cut by 5 bases, the J end by 0 bases, with 19 bases between. There are 17 residues in the CDR3.

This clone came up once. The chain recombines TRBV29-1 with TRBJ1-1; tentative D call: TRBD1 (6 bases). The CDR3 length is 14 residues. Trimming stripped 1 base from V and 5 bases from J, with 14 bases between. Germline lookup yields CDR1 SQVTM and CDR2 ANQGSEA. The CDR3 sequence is CSVEGGGRGTEAFF. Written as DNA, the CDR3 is TGCAGCGTTGAAGGCGGTGGCAGGGGAACTGAAGCTTTCTTT.

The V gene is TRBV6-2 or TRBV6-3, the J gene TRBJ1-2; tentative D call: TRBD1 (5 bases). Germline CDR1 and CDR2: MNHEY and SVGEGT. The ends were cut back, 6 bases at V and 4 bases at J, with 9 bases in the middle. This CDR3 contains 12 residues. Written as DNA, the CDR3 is TGTGCCAGCAGCACCGACAGCTATGGCTACACCTTC. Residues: CASSTDSYGYTF.

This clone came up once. DNA of the CDR3: TGTGCCAGCAGTTACCCCGGGACAGGGAGCAATCAGCCCCAGCATTTT. Translating it yields CASSYPGTGSNQPQHF. The chain is built from TRBV28 and TRBJ1-5; 9 nucleotides match TRBD1. Unmatched junction bases numbered 5, after V lost 4 bases and J lost 1 base. Germline V gene sequence: CDR1 MDHEN, CDR2 SYDVKM. There are 16 residues in the CDR3.

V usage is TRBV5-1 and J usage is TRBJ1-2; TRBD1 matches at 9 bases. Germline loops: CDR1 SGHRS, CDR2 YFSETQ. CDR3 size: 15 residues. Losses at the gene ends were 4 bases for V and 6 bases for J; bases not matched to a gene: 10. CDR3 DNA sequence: TGCGCCAGCAGCAAACTGGGGGGACAGGGCGATGGCTACACCTTC. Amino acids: CASSKLGGQGDGYTF.

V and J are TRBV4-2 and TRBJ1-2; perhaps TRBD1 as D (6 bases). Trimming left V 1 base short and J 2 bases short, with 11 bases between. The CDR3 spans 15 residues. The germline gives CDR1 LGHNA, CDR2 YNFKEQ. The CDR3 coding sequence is TGTGCCAGCAGCCAAGTGTCCACAGGGAACTATGGCTACACCTTC. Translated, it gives CASSQVSTGNYGYTF.

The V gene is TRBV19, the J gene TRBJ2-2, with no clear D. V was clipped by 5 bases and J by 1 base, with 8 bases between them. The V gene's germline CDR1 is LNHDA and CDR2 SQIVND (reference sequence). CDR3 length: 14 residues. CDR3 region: CASSRALNTGELFF. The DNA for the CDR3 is TGTGCCAGTAGTCGGGCACTGAACACCGGGGAGCTGTTTTTT.